This T cell receptor beta chain originates from a study of shared clonotypes between healthy human individuals (TCRdb year 2020). For the wider study: The cohort included three men and a couple of women between 18 and 49 years of age. To increase sequencing depth and limit assay-specific biases, TCR repertoire library preparation and sequencing were carried out by different laboratories using diverse techniques. To estimate repertoire size and how much clonotypes are shared between individuals, the study performed deep sequencing of blood TCR repertoires from 4 to 6 healthy adults. For each donor, CD4 naive and CD4 memory were each run on three plates, CD8 naive on two plates, and CD8 memory on one plate. Per donor, leukapheresis produced somewhere between about 0.85 and 8.9 billion PBMCs.

Trimming takes 0 bases from V and 3 bases from J, and the germline ends sit 9 bases apart. From cysteine to phenylalanine, the CDR3 is 14 amino acids long. This entry keeps only the CDR3 DNA: 42 bases, framed from base 1. The germline V gene yields MNHEY for CDR1 and SVGAGI for CDR2. Healthy HIV-negative adults with no recently reported acute infections or vaccinations were included as donors. Only Caucasian adults living in Nashville, Tennessee, USA were represented among the donors. CD8 memory samples consisted of magnetically selected CD45RO+ cells combined with CCR7-negative CD45RA+ effector memory (TemRA) cells. Blood was obtained by leukapheresis, after which PBMCs were separated by Ficoll-Histopaque density gradient centrifugation and cryopreserved in liquid nitrogen vapor phase. Analytical flow cytometry was used to check the purity and quantity of every magnetically sorted T cell population. Genomic DNA was isolated from every sorted fraction and measured by UV absorbance on a Nanodrop 2000c.

Using the deep immunoSEQ assay, TCR CDR3 regions were amplified from genomic DNA by multiplex PCR. For each cell subset, the extracted genomic DNA was distributed evenly across all wells of several immunoSEQ 96-well plates, and each plate served as one replicate. Each replicate PCR for sorted subsets received around 0.2 ug genomic DNA, equal to 28,000 or so T cell genomes. Purified libraries were quantified with a Qubit 3.0 fluorometer, sized on a Bioanalyzer 2100, and re-quantified with the KAPA Library Quantification kit. Every immunoSEQ 96-well plate was sequenced on a dedicated single-read 150-cycle Illumina NextSeq 550 flow cell. The study's processing was this. Because the immunoSEQ output held only junctional sequences and lacked quality scores, the filtering could not match the filtering applied to full-length reads. To assign V/J genes and CDR3, sequences were annotated using PyIR, a Python wrapper for IgBLAST v1.9, with IMGT germline references. Any read was removed if the V/J assignment was weak (E-value above 1e-6), the CDR3 was missing, or the read contained stop codons, out-of-frame junctions, or ambiguous translated residues. A V3J clonotype was defined by an identical inferred V gene, J gene, and CDR3 amino acid sequence. Percentage overlap between repertoires was calculated by dividing the number of shared unique clonotypes by the size of the smaller repertoire. Three approaches were used to assess repertoire richness: RTK rarefaction, the Chao1 estimator, and Recon v2.1 estimates of unobserved clonotypes. Generation probabilities for all TCRbeta clonotypes obtained by the gDNA method from several donors were computed using OLGA. TCRdb holds this immuneACCESS table with in-frame rearrangements only. Some clones are missing; in checked studies, unresolved V genes explain under half, and the rest has no known cause. Clone size and V and J calls were adopted from that table, with D and trimming inferred from the DNA. The sample table contains roughly 720,000 clones; only one count was recorded for 90% of them. Clones ranked in the top ten supply 30% to 40% of the sample.

What the research found in general, with its limitations: Naive subsets generally had larger estimated clonotype richness than memory subsets did. Compared with non-shared clonotypes, clonotypes shared by all four sorted-subset donors had higher generation probabilities. Only blood was sampled, and tissue TCR repertoires likely differ from those in blood. When a handful of donors were compared, the shared fraction of clonotypes was around 4.6% for naive CD4, less than 4% for naive CD8, about 2.4% for memory CD4, and about 0.36% for memory CD8. Because the study included a small number of donors, the genetic and exposure-history diversity represented was limited. Based on pairwise subsampling, the degree of clonotype sharing among donors was expected to be affected by sequencing depth. Incomplete sequencing was indicated by rarefaction of sorted-subset datasets, despite the large sequencing depth.

Comments on this clone: Its antigen has not been determined. It has no much larger one-base neighbor in the sample; base qualities were not kept. Other nucleotide sequences from this sample produce the same CDR3.

The receptor was isolated from a man younger than 30 in good health. Some clones in this sample may be carry-over from other donors' samples. Sequenced input: memory CD8+ T cells from PBMCs. The sample's cell subset or site label, decoded: CD45RO+ cells pooled with CCR7-negative TemRA cells. The rearranged chain carries TRBV6-5 and TRBJ2-7, and TRBD2 may be the D gene, going by 7 matching bases. The CDR3 sequence is CASSYSRGLYEQYF. In nucleotide form, the sequence is TGTGCCAGCAGTTACTCGCGGGGGCTCTACGAGCAGTACTTC.